This T cell receptor beta chain emerged from a study of T cells after yellow fever vaccination. The CDR3 is 13 residues long. The germline gives CDR1 SGHRS, CDR2 YFSETQ. Trimming took 3 bases from V and 6 from J, leaving 7 bases between them. This clonotype was counted a few times. As TCR cDNA was made by 5'RACE template switching, a universal primer site and UMIs were added. Via MiXCR, TCRdb re-called the 5' RACE reads, giving one row per CDR3 protein. The sample carries hundreds of thousands of distinct CDR3 sequences, approximately 13% recorded once. The clonotype originates from a man aged 30 to 45 who received the YFV17D yellow fever vaccine. J is TRBJ1-6 and V is TRBV5-1; the D is unclear. Specimen: PBMCs, collected on the day of the yellow fever booster vaccination. CDR3 in amino acids: CASSSDINSPLHF. The DNA of the CDR3 is TGCGCCAGCAGCTCAGACATTAATTCACCCCTCCACTTT.